The 29 T cell receptor beta chains below were found in one sample sequenced in a study of OX40 agonist ivuxolimab in advanced cancers. Data came from immunoSEQ multiplex PCR; TCRdb stores just in-frame clones and leaves some out. The sample shows some 37,000 clones, approximately 80% of them seen only once. The sample in question was CD4+ or CD8+ T cells sorted from blood, obtained in a trial of the OX40 agonist ivuxolimab. These receptors all come from an adult with an advanced solid tumor such as melanoma, head and neck, liver or kidney cancer.

The chain uses TRBV7-2 and TRBJ2-7; D is uncertain. The V end lost 2 bases, the J end lost 2 bases, and 4 bases lay between the germline ends. From germline, CDR1 is SGHTA and CDR2 FQGNSA. This CDR3 spans 12 amino acids. The CDR3 sequence: CASSLRTYEQYF. CDR3 nucleotide sequence: TGTGCCAGCAGCTTAAGGACCTACGAGCAGTACTTC. The whole variable domain, remainder taken from reference TRBV7-2 and TRBJ2-7, is GAGVSQSPSNKVTEKGKDVELRCDPISGHTALYWYRQSLGQGLEFLIYFQGNSAPDKSGLPSDRFSAERTGGSVSTLTIQRTQQEDSAVYLCASSLRTYEQYFGPGTRLTVT.

The gene calls are TRBV6-5 and TRBJ2-5; no clear D. Germline loops: CDR1 MNHEY, CDR2 SVGAGI. V was trimmed by 0 bases and J by 2 bases, leaving 10 bases between them. The CDR3 contains 15 residues. Here the CDR3 reads CASSYSSGEQETQYF. The CDR3 DNA is TGTGCCAGCAGTTACTCATCAGGAGAGCAAGAGACCCAGTACTTC.

The V and J genes are TRBV5-1 and TRBJ2-5, with 8 bases lining up with TRBD2. CDR3 length equals 16 residues. V trimming: 0 bases; J trimming: 0 bases; junction bases outside the gene matches: 4. Germline V gene lookup returns CDR1 SGHRS and CDR2 YFSETQ. DNA for the CDR3: TGCGCCAGCAGCTTGGCGGGGCGGGGGGACCAAGAGACCCAGTACTTC. It encodes CASSLAGRGDQETQYF.

The chain couples TRBV6-1 to TRBJ1-1, with 7 positions matching TRBD1. The junction had 12 bases not matched to a gene; V was cut back by 5 bases and J by 12 bases. Germline CDR1 reads MNHNS; CDR2 reads SASEGT. The CDR3 consists of 13 residues. The DNA for the CDR3 is TGTGCCAGCAGTCCCCGGGACAGTGTTCAGTCTTTCTTT. Protein product: CASSPRDSVQSFF.

This clone has only a few counts. The chain links TRBV5-1 to TRBJ2-7; 8 bases line up with TRBD1. CDR3 length equals 12 residues. Per the germline V gene, CDR1 is SGHRS and CDR2 is YFSETQ. The V segment lost 2 bases and the J segment 6 bases; nucleotides outside the gene matches: 1. For the CDR3, the DNA is TGCGCCAGCAGCTTTACAGGGGGCGAGCAGTACTTC. Translated, it gives CASSFTGGEQYF. The entire variable domain, with the rest obtained from reference TRBV5-1 and TRBJ2-7, is as follows: KAGVTQTPRYLIKTRGQQVTLSCSPISGHRSVSWYQQTPGQGLQFLFEYFSETQRNKGNFPGRFSGRQFSNSRSEMNVSTLELGDSALYLCASSFTGGEQYFGPGTRLTVT.

This clone was picked up a small number of times. The genes are TRBV30 and TRBJ1-6; D not resolved. Trimming stripped 3 bases from V and 6 bases from J, with 9 bases between. This CDR3 comprises 13 residues. From germline, CDR1 is GTSNPN and CDR2 SVGIG (reference sequence). The CDR3 is CAWRSHVNSPLHF. Written as DNA, the CDR3 is TGTGCCTGGAGATCACATGTTAATTCACCCCTCCACTTT.

The chain combines TRBV10-3 with TRBJ2-3; TRBD2 aligns across 11 bases. With V trimmed by 7 bases and J by 6 bases, 15 bases remained unmatched. The CDR3 has 17 residues. Germline assignment: CDR1 ENHRY and CDR2 SYGVKD. The chain's CDR3 is CAITSSTSGGFGDTQYF. The CDR3 DNA reads as TGTGCCATCACCTCTAGCACTAGCGGGGGTTTCGGGGATACGCAGTATTTT.

This chain links TRBV14 with TRBJ2-7; D may be TRBD1 (6 bases). This CDR3 is 13 amino acids long. The V end was cut by 3 bases, the J end by 4 bases, with 10 bases between. Per the germline V gene, CDR1 is SGHDN and CDR2 is FVKESK. CDR3 in amino acids: CASSHLGQYEQYF. In DNA, the CDR3 is TGTGCCAGCAGCCACCTCGGACAGTACGAGCAGTACTTC.

This chain connects TRBV15 to TRBJ1-1; TRBD1 matches at 9 bases. Germline values: CDR1 LNHNV, CDR2 YYDKDF (reference sequence). This CDR3 is built from 16 residues. With V trimmed by 5 bases and J by 0 bases, 7 bases remained unmatched. The CDR3 nucleotides are TGTGCCACCAGCCGGGACAGGGACATATTGAACACTGAAGCTTTCTTT. It is translated as CATSRDRDILNTEAFF.

This clone has just a few counts. The chain combines TRBV4-1 with TRBJ2-5, with TRBD2 identical over 12 bases. After removal of 6 bases from V and 0 bases from J, the junction contained 8 bases not matched to a gene. Germline CDR1 reads MGHRA; CDR2 reads YSYEKL. The length of the CDR3 is 17 residues. The CDR3 spells CASSPTSGGQYQETQYF. As DNA, the CDR3 is TGCGCCAGCAGTCCGACTAGCGGGGGACAGTACCAAGAGACCCAGTACTTC.

The rearrangement links TRBV9 to TRBJ1-6, with no clear D. The germline V gene encodes CDR1 SGDLS and CDR2 YYNGEE. There are 16 residues in the CDR3. The V and J ends lost 4 bases and 10 bases respectively, with 21 bases between them. This chain's CDR3 is CASSSEGPGWNSPLHF. For the CDR3, the DNA is TGTGCCAGCAGCTCCGAAGGACCCGGGTGGAACTCACCCCTCCACTTT.

V and J are TRBV2 and TRBJ1-4; 8 bases are shared with TRBD1. The CDR3 runs 11 residues. V dropped 6 bases and J dropped 16; count of bases not matched to a gene: 7. CDR1 and CDR2 from the germline V gene are SNHLY and FYNNEI. CDR3 bases: TGTGCCAGCAGACGCGGACAGGGCTCGTTTTTT. It encodes CASRRGQGSFF.

The chain couples TRBV7-6 to TRBJ2-5; weak D call: TRBD1 (5 bases). The J call may be mistaken, given a closer DNA end match to TRBJ2-7. Germline V gene sequence: CDR1 SGHVS, CDR2 FNYEAQ. The CDR3 has 15 residues. DNA of the CDR3: TGTGCCAGCAGCCAGAATAGGGGCGGCTCCTACGAGCAGTACTTC. It is translated as CASSQNRGGSYEQYF.

This clone was found a few times. V and J are TRBV28 and TRBJ2-3; 8 positions match TRBD1. The CDR3 totals 15 residues. The V gene's germline CDR1 is MDHEN and CDR2 SYDVKM. Trimming cost V 4 bases and J 0 bases; bases outside gene matches: 3. The CDR3 region is CASSSTGASTDTQYF. Written as DNA, the CDR3 is TGTGCCAGCAGTTCGACAGGGGCGAGCACAGATACGCAGTATTTT.

The V gene is TRBV10-3, the J gene TRBJ2-3, with D possibly TRBD1 on 6 matching bases. Per the germline V gene, CDR1 is ENHRY and CDR2 is SYGVKD. The CDR3 has 13 amino acids. Trimming took off 11 bases at V and 2 bases at J, with 14 bases between the two ends. The CDR3 coding sequence is TGTGCCTCCAACAGGGAGACCACAGATACGCAGTATTTT. It codes for CASNRETTDTQYF.

The V and J genes are TRBV2 and TRBJ2-7; no firm D call. Trimming took off 1 base at V and 4 bases at J, with 11 bases between the two ends. Germline CDR1 SNHLY, CDR2 FYNNEI. CDR3 size: 14 residues. The CDR3 region is CASSEGTAIYEQYF. The CDR3 DNA reads TGTGCCAGCAGTGAAGGGACCGCAATTTACGAGCAGTACTTC.

This clone appeared a few times. V gene TRBV29-1 combines with J gene TRBJ1-1, with D hard to call. This CDR3 contains 12 residues. The germline gives CDR1 SQVTM, CDR2 ANQGSEA. V was trimmed by 3 bases and J by 0 bases, leaving 5 bases between them. Here the CDR3 reads CSVEWLNTEAFF. CDR3 sequence (DNA): TGCAGCGTTGAGTGGTTGAACACTGAAGCTTTCTTT.

V is TRBV7-8 and J is TRBJ2-7; D is perhaps TRBD1 or TRBD2 (6 bases each). There are 14 residues in the CDR3. Trimming removed 4 bases from V and 2 bases from J, with 12 bases in between. Germline values: CDR1 SGHVS, CDR2 FQNEAQ. CDR3 sequence reads: CASSSLGGPYEQYF. The CDR3 nucleotides are TGTGCCAGCAGCTCACTCGGGGGCCCCTACGAGCAGTACTTC. Full variable domain (outside the CDR3, taken from reference TRBV7-8 and TRBJ2-7): GAGVSQSPRYKVAKRGQDVALRCDPISGHVSLFWYQQALGQGPEFLTYFQNEAQLDKSGLPSDRFFAERPEGSVSTLKIQRTQQEDSAVYLCASSSLGGPYEQYFGPGTRLTVT.

This rearrangement joins TRBV6-1 to TRBJ1-5; D gene uncertain. Germline V gives CDR1 MNHNS, CDR2 SASEGT. This CDR3 spans 15 amino acids. V lost 2 bases, J lost 3 bases, and 11 bases lay in between. The CDR3, as DNA: TGTGCCAGCAGTGAACTGAGCTCCATCAATCAGCCCCAGCATTTT. This sequence encodes CASSELSSINQPQHF.

This chain links TRBV5-6 with TRBJ1-1; no clear D gene. The CDR3 is 14 amino acids. With 0 bases removed from V and 3 bases from J, the gap between germline ends came to 9 bases. CDR1 and CDR2 from the germline V gene are SGHDT and YYEEEE. CDR3: CASSLGGMDTEAFF. In DNA form, the CDR3 reads TGTGCCAGCAGCTTGGGAGGGATGGACACTGAAGCTTTCTTT.

This chain joins TRBV10-3 and TRBJ2-3; 7 nucleotides match TRBD2. J was trimmed by 0 bases and V by 6 bases; bases with no gene match: 6. CDR1 and CDR2 from the germline V gene are ENHRY and SYGVKD. There are 15 residues in the CDR3. The CDR3 DNA reads as TGTGCCATCAGGACTAGCCCCTCAAGCACAGATACGCAGTATTTT. Its protein product is CAIRTSPSSTDTQYF.

The rearrangement joins TRBV5-4 to TRBJ1-1; TRBD1 aligns across 10 bases. The CDR3 is made up of 15 amino acids. With 3 bases clipped from V and 6 bases from J, the junction kept 8 bases outside the gene matches. CDR1 and CDR2 from the germline V gene are SGHNT and YYREEE (reference sequence). The CDR3 here is CASSYWDRGLSEAFF. CDR3 nucleotides: TGTGCCAGCAGCTACTGGGACAGGGGCTTGTCTGAAGCTTTCTTT.

The chain carries TRBV10-3 and TRBJ2-3; possibly TRBD2 for D (5 bases). Trimming took off 6 bases at V and 5 bases at J, with 12 bases between the two ends. This CDR3 has 13 residues. Germline V gene data show CDR1 as ENHRY and CDR2 as SYGVKD. CDR3 amino acids: CAISPPGIDTQYF. The CDR3 DNA sequence: TGTGCCATCAGCCCCCCGGGGATAGATACGCAGTATTTT.

The chain has TRBV7-9 and TRBJ2-1; 7 nucleotides agree with TRBD1. Per the germline V gene, CDR1 is SEHNR and CDR2 is FQNEAQ (reference sequence). The junction had 9 bases not matched to a gene; V was cut back by 5 bases and J by 2 bases. The CDR3 covers 16 residues. CDR3: CASSPHDRATYNEQFF. The CDR3 DNA reads TGTGCCAGCAGCCCCCACGACAGGGCCACCTACAATGAGCAGTTCTTC.

The chain employs TRBV29-1 and TRBJ1-6, with 9 bases matching TRBD1. V dropped 5 bases and J dropped 7; count of bases not matched to a gene: 3. CDR3 size: 13 residues. In germline, CDR1 is SQVTM, CDR2 ANQGSEA. CDR3 DNA sequence: TGCAGCGTTCAAGGACAGGGGAATTCACCCCTCCACTTT. It codes for CSVQGQGNSPLHF. Combining the CDR3 with reference TRBV29-1 and TRBJ1-6 gives the whole variable domain SAVISQKPSRDICQRGTSLTIQCQVDSQVTMMFWYRQQPGQSLTLIATANQGSEATYESGFVIDKFPISRPNLTFSTLTVSNMSPEDSSIYLCSVQGQGNSPLHFGNGTRLTVT.

Turning to this clone: An end of the junction differs from the germline gene, which may be a read error. The CDR3 here is CATSGDRVSGNTIYF. DNA for the CDR3: TGTGCCACCAGCGGAGACAGGGTCTCTGGAAACACCATATATTTT. The V call is TRBV15, the J call TRBJ1-3, with 7 bases fitting TRBD1. This CDR3 contains 15 residues. CDR1 is LNHNV and CDR2 is YYDKDF in the germline V gene (reference sequence). Full variable domain (rest looked up from reference TRBV15 and TRBJ1-3): DAMVIQNPRYQVTQFGKPVTLSCSQTLNHNVMYWYQQKSSQAPKLLFHYYDKDFNNEADTPDNFQSRRPNTSFCFLDIRSPGLGDTAMYLCATSGDRVSGNTIYFGEGSWLTVV.

The chain joins TRBV6-1 to TRBJ1-5; D remains ambiguous. The germline gives CDR1 MNHNS, CDR2 SASEGT. The CDR3 loop spans 14 amino acids. Trimming shortened V by 1 base and J by 4 bases, and 8 bases separated the two germline ends. This CDR3 is CASSEVTANQPQHF. DNA of the CDR3: TGTGCCAGCAGTGAAGTTACAGCGAATCAGCCCCAGCATTTT.

The chain recombines TRBV18 with TRBJ1-2; 8 positions agree with TRBD1. V lost 0 bases to trimming and J lost 2 bases; unmatched junction nucleotides: 2. This CDR3 has 15 amino acids. Per germline, CDR1 KGHSH and CDR2 LQKENI. DNA for the CDR3: TGTGCCAGCTCACCACCACGGACAGGGAACTATGGCTACACCTTC. This sequence encodes CASSPPRTGNYGYTF.

The V gene is TRBV5-4, the J gene TRBJ1-2; D is possibly TRBD1 (6 bases). Germline CDR1 is SGHNT and CDR2 is YYREEE (reference sequence). V shed 6 bases and J shed 7 bases, with 16 bases lying between them. The CDR3 sequence is 13 residues long. In DNA, the CDR3 is TGTGCCAGCACCCCCGGCTCAGGGGTTGGCTACACCTTC. Protein: CASTPGSGVGYTF.